Detailed here is one TCR beta chain. The entry originates in a study of blood T cell repertoires in COVID-19. Germline values: CDR1 MNHNS, CDR2 SASEGT. This CDR3 comprises 13 residues. V was clipped by 2 bases and J by 6 bases, with 11 bases between them. The protocol was immunoSEQ multiplex PCR, while the TCRdb copy is restricted to in-frame clones and leaves out a portion. The sample lists about 190,000 clones; around four fifths were seen once. The TCR comes from a human donor in a cohort sampled during active COVID-19. Sequencing was carried out using peripheral blood. V and J are TRBV6-1 and TRBJ2-7, with a possible D match to TRBD2 (5 bases). CDR3 protein: CASSELASLEQYV. The CDR3 DNA reads as TGTGCCAGCAGTGAACTAGCTTCCCTCGAGCAGTACGTC.